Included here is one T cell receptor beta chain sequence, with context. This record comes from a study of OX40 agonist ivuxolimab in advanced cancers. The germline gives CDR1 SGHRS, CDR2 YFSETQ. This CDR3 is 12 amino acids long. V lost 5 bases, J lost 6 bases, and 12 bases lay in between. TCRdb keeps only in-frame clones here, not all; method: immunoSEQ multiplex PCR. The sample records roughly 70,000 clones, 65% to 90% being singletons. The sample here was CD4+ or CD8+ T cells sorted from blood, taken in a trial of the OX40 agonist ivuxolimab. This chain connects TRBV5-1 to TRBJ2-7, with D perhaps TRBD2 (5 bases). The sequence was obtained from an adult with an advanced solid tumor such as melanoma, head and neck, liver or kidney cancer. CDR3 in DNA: TGCGCCAGCAGTGAGTTCCGGGGCGAGCAGTACTTC. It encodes CASSEFRGEQYF.